Shown below are 18 T cell receptor beta chains from a single sample sequenced in a study of shared clonotypes between healthy human individuals (dated by TCRdb to 2020 to 2022). Libraries were built with the immunoSEQ multiplex PCR assay. Not all clones reach the TCRdb copy of this immuneACCESS table, which keeps in-frame sequences only. Checked studies attribute under half of the gap to unresolved V genes and leave the rest unexplained. This sample has roughly 2,000,000 clones in its table, and about 93% of those were observed once. Of the sample, about 1.6% is held by the ten largest clones. CD8 naive samples consisted of CD45RO-negative cells that were positively selected for CCR7, yielding a CD45RA+CCR7+ population without TemRA cells. The source material was naive CD8+ T cells from PBMCs. In light of the paper, this sample's cell subset or site label describes: CD45RA+CCR7+. The receptors here all came from a man aged 18 to 29 in good health. Some clones in this sample may be carry-over from other donors' samples.

The genes are TRBV11-2 and TRBJ1-5, with 7 bases fitting TRBD1. The CDR3 covers 15 residues. J was trimmed by 2 bases and V by 4 bases; bases with no gene match: 5. Germline CDR1 SGHAT, CDR2 FQNNGV. This CDR3 reads CASSSAQGGNQPQHF. Here the CDR3 DNA reads TGTGCCAGCAGCTCCGCGCAGGGGGGCAATCAGCCCCAGCATTTT.

The rearrangement links TRBV28 to TRBJ2-3, with D perhaps matching TRBD1 (6 bases). V lost 5 bases, J lost 4 bases, and 19 bases lay in between. The CDR3 length is 16 residues. CDR1 is MDHEN, CDR2 SYDVKM, per germline. In nucleotides, the CDR3 is TGTGCCAGCAGTACCCTGACAGGCACTGAGGCAGATACGCAGTATTTT. Its protein is CASSTLTGTEADTQYF.

This sequence joins TRBV9 and TRBJ1-2; D perhaps matches TRBD1 (6 bases). V lost 3 bases and J lost 4, with 16 bases in between. Germline CDR1 SGDLS, CDR2 YYNGEE. The CDR3 sequence is 15 residues long. As DNA, the CDR3 is TGTGCCAGCAGCGAGGGGGGACTCGGGCCCTATGGCTACACCTTC. Translation gives CASSEGGLGPYGYTF.

The chain combines TRBV28 with TRBJ2-1; 9 bases fit TRBD2. This CDR3 is built from 16 residues. CDR1 MDHEN and CDR2 SYDVKM come from the germline V gene. The V and J ends lost 6 bases and 4 bases, in that order; junction bases with no gene match: 10. The CDR3 DNA follows: TGTGCCAGCAGCACAAAGCGGGAGGATACATACAATGAGCAGTTCTTC. This codes for CASSTKREDTYNEQFF.

As DNA, the CDR3 is TGTGCCAGCGGCAGACAGGGGAGCGACACTGAAGCTTTCTTT. Protein: CASGRQGSDTEAFF. The chain links TRBV9 to TRBJ1-1; 8 positions match TRBD1. V lost 7 bases, J lost 3 bases, and 8 bases stayed unmatched. CDR1 and CDR2 from the germline V gene are SGDLS and YYNGEE. The CDR3 totals 14 residues.

CDR3 nucleotide sequence: TGTGCCACCAGCAGCCTAACAGGGTCCCAAGAGACCCAGTACTTC. Its protein product is CATSSLTGSQETQYF. The chain couples TRBV15 to TRBJ2-5, with a weak D call TRBD1 (6 bases). The CDR3 runs 15 residues. V was shortened by 3 bases and J by 1 base, with 12 bases between the two germline ends. The germline V gene has CDR1 LNHNV and CDR2 YYDKDF (reference sequence).

The rearrangement joins TRBV11-2 to TRBJ1-3, with D unresolved. The germline V and J ends were trimmed by 2 bases and 0 bases, with 8 bases remaining between them. Per germline, CDR1 SGHAT and CDR2 FQNNGV. The CDR3 length is 15 residues. The chain's CDR3 is CASSLSWISGNTIYF. CDR3 coding DNA: TGTGCCAGCAGCTTATCGTGGATCTCTGGAAACACCATATATTTT. The complete variable domain, with remaining parts taken from reference TRBV11-2 and TRBJ1-3, reads EAGVAQSPRYKIIEKRQSVAFWCNPISGHATLYWYQQILGQGPKLLIQFQNNGVVDDSQLPKDRFSAERLKGVDSTLKIQPAKLEDSAVYLCASSLSWISGNTIYFGEGSWLTVV.

V is TRBV7-9 and J is TRBJ2-5; D is undetermined. CDR3 size: 14 residues. Germline CDR1 reads SEHNR; CDR2 reads FQNEAQ (reference sequence). Trimming took off 1 base at V and 1 base at J, with 7 bases between the two ends. CDR3 protein: CASSLGQTQETQYF. In nucleotides, the CDR3 is TGTGCCAGCAGCTTAGGCCAGACCCAAGAGACCCAGTACTTC.

This clone was observed a single time. This chain links TRBV27 with TRBJ2-3, with 13 bases fitting TRBD2. V lost 7 bases, J lost 6 bases, and 16 bases stayed unmatched. Germline V CDR1 and CDR2: MNHEY, SMNVEV (reference sequence). CDR3 length: 18 amino acids. The CDR3 reads CASTRLTTSGRAWDTQYF. Here the CDR3 DNA reads TGTGCCAGCACCCGTCTTACAACTAGCGGGAGGGCTTGGGATACGCAGTATTTT.

The V and J genes are TRBV2 and TRBJ2-3; 9 bases are a match to TRBD2. The CDR3 has 18 residues. The V gene end was trimmed by 6 bases and the J gene end by 0 bases; junction bases not matched to a gene: 13. Per germline, CDR1 SNHLY and CDR2 FYNNEI. CDR3 in DNA: TGTGCCAGCAGCGACGCGGTGGCGGGAGGGCCGAGCACAGATACGCAGTATTTT. Its protein is CASSDAVAGGPSTDTQYF.

The J gene is TRBJ2-5, the V gene TRBV5-6; weak D call: TRBD2 (6 bases). Trimming took off 0 bases at V and 4 bases at J, with 10 bases between the two ends. Germline V gives CDR1 SGHDT, CDR2 YYEEEE. The CDR3 sequence is 14 residues long. CDR3 loop: CASSLDVGGETQYF. CDR3 nucleotides: TGTGCCAGCAGCTTGGATGTGGGGGGAGAGACCCAGTACTTC.

The chain combines TRBV19 with TRBJ2-1, with 9 bases identical to TRBD2. The germline V gene encodes CDR1 LNHDA and CDR2 SQIVND (reference sequence). The CDR3 totals 15 residues. The V segment lost 1 base and the J segment 5 bases; nucleotides outside the gene matches: 3. CDR3 amino acids: CASSIVGLANNEQFF. The CDR3 bases are TGTGCCAGTAGTATAGTTGGACTAGCGAACAATGAGCAGTTCTTC. Supplemented by reference TRBV19 and TRBJ2-1, the full variable domain reads DGGITQSPKYLFRKEGQNVTLSCEQNLNHDAMYWYRQDPGQGLRLIYYSQIVNDFQKGDIAEGYSVSREKKESFPLTVTSAQKNPTAFYLCASSIVGLANNEQFFGPGTRLTVL.

Only one count was recorded for this clone. This chain joins TRBV5-6 and TRBJ2-3; D might be TRBD2 (5 bases). CDR1 SGHDT and CDR2 YYEEEE come from the germline V gene. Trimming shortened V by 5 bases and J by 2 bases, and 18 bases separated the two germline ends. The CDR3 runs 16 residues. The CDR3, as DNA: TGTGCCAGCAGTCCCACTACTCGGGGATTCACAGATACGCAGTATTTT. This translates into CASSPTTRGFTDTQYF.

The chain couples TRBV4-1 to TRBJ2-2; the D is unclear. This CDR3 has 16 residues. Trimming took 0 bases from V and 2 from J, leaving 10 bases between them. Per the germline V gene, CDR1 is MGHRA and CDR2 is YSYEKL. This CDR3 is CASSQEATTNTGELFF. The CDR3, as DNA: TGCGCCAGCAGCCAAGAGGCCACTACTAACACCGGGGAGCTGTTTTTT.

This clone was seen only once. The chain recombines TRBV4-1 with TRBJ2-7; no reliable D call. The ends were cut back, 4 bases at V and 7 bases at J, with 26 bases in the middle. CDR1 MGHRA and CDR2 YSYEKL come from the germline V gene. The CDR3 is 17 residues long. CDR3 in amino acids: CASSLNFRAESIPEQYF. CDR3 DNA: TGCGCCAGCAGCCTTAACTTCCGGGCCGAGAGTATACCGGAGCAGTACTTC.

This chain joins TRBV7-9 and TRBJ2-7; D unclear. The germline gives CDR1 SEHNR, CDR2 FQNEAQ (reference sequence). Between the trimmed V and J ends, which lost 2 bases and 8 bases, there was a span of 7 bases. The CDR3 spans 11 residues. The CDR3 bases are TGTGCCAGCAGCTTAAGCTTAAAGCAGTACTTC. Translation gives CASSLSLKQYF. The full variable domain, rest sourced from reference TRBV7-9 and TRBJ2-7, is DTGVSQNPRHKITKRGQNVTFRCDPISEHNRLYWYRQTLGQGPEFLTYFQNEAQLEKSRLLSDRFSAERPKGSFSTLEIQRTEQGDSAMYLCASSLSLKQYFGPGTRLTVT.

The chain employs TRBV2 and TRBJ2-3; no definite D call. Germline V gives CDR1 SNHLY, CDR2 FYNNEI. Trimming removed 4 bases at V and 0 bases at J, with 11 bases between. The CDR3 consists of 15 residues. The CDR3 region has the DNA TGTGCCAGCAGTGGTGGGCCATTAAGCACAGATACGCAGTATTTT. It codes for CASSGGPLSTDTQYF. Variable domain in full (rest from reference TRBV2 and TRBJ2-3): EPEVTQTPSHQVTQMGQEVILRCVPISNHLYFYWYRQILGQKVEFLVSFYNNEISEKSEIFDDQFSVERPDGSNFTLKIRSTKLEDSAMYFCASSGGPLSTDTQYFGPGTRLTVL.

V is TRBV28 and J is TRBJ1-6, with D maybe TRBD1 (5 bases). CDR3 length: 14 residues. Germline V CDR1 and CDR2: MDHEN, SYDVKM. Trimming shortened V by 4 bases and J by 7 bases, and 11 bases separated the two germline ends. DNA for the CDR3: TGTGCCAGCAGTTCTCTGGGGGTAAATTCACCCCTCCACTTT. It codes for CASSSLGVNSPLHF.